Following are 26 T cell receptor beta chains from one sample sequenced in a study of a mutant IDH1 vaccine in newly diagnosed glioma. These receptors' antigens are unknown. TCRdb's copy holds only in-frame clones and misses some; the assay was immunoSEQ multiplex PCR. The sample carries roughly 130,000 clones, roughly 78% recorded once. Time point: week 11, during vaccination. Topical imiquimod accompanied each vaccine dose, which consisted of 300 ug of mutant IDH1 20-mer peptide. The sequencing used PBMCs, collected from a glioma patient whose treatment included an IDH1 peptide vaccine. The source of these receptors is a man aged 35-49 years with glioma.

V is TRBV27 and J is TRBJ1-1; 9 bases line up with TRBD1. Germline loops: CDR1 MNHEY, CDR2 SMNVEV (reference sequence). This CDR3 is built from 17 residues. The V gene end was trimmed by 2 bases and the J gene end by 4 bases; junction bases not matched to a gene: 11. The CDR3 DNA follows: TGTGCCAGCAGTTTAAACAGGGGGCATTTGCGGGGCACTGAAGCTTTCTTT. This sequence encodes CASSLNRGHLRGTEAFF.

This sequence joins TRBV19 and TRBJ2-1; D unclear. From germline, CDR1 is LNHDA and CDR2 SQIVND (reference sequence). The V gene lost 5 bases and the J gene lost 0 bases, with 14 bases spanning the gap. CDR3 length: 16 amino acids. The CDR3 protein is CASSGKDPSSYNEQFF. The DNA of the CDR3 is TGTGCCAGTAGTGGTAAAGACCCGAGCTCCTACAATGAGCAGTTCTTC.

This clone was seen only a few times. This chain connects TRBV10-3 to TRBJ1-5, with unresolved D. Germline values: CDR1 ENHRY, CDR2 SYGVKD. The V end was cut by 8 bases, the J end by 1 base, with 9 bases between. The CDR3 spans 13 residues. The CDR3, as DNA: TGTGCCATCTCGAGTTCGAGCAATCAGCCCCAGCATTTT. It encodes CAISSSSNQPQHF.

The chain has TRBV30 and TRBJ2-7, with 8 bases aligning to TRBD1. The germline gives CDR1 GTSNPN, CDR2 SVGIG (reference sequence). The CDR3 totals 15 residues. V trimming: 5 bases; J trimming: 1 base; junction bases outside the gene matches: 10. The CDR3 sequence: CAWGPWTGTSYEQYF. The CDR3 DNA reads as TGTGCCTGGGGACCATGGACAGGGACGTCCTACGAGCAGTACTTC.

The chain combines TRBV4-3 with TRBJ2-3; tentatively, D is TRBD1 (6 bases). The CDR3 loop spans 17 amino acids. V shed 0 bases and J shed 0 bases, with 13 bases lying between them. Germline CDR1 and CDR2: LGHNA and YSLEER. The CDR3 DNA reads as TGCGCCAGCAGCCAAGAAGAGGGGGTCATAAGCACAGATACGCAGTATTTT. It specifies CASSQEEGVISTDTQYF.

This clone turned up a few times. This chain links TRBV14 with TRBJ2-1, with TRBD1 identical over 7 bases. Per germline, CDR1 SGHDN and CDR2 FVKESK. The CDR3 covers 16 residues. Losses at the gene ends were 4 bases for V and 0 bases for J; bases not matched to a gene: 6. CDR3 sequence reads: CASSPMDRFSYNEQFF. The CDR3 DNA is TGTGCCAGCAGCCCCATGGACAGGTTCTCCTACAATGAGCAGTTCTTC.

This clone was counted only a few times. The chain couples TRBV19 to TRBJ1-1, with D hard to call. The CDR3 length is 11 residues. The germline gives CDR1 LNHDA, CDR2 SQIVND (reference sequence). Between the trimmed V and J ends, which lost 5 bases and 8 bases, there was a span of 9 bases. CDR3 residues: CASSLAAEAFF. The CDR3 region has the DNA TGTGCCAGTAGTCTCGCTGCGGAAGCTTTCTTT.

In nucleotides, the CDR3 is TGTGCCAGCAGTGGGACAGGTCCCTATGGCTACACCTTC. Translation gives CASSGTGPYGYTF. The V call is TRBV6-5, the J call TRBJ1-2, with 8 positions matching TRBD1. Germline CDR1 and CDR2: MNHEY and SVGAGI. This CDR3 comprises 13 residues. The V gene end was trimmed by 5 bases and the J gene end by 4 bases; junction bases not matched to a gene: 3.

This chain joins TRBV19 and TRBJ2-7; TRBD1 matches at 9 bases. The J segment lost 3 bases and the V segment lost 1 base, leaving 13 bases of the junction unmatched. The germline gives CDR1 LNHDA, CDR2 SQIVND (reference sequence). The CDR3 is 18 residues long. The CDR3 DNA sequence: TGTGCCAGTAGTATAGCTGGTGGAGGAGGGACAGGGTTCTACGAGCAGTACTTC. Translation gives CASSIAGGGGTGFYEQYF. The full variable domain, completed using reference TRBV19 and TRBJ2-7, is DGGITQSPKYLFRKEGQNVTLSCEQNLNHDAMYWYRQDPGQGLRLIYYSQIVNDFQKGDIAEGYSVSREKKESFPLTVTSAQKNPTAFYLCASSIAGGGGTGFYEQYFGPGTRLTVT.

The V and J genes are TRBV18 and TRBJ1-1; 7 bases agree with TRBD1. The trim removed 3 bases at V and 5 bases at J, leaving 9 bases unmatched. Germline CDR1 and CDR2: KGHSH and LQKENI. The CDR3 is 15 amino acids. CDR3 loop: CASSPVRGAQTEAFF. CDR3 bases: TGTGCCAGCTCACCGGTCAGGGGGGCGCAGACTGAAGCTTTCTTT. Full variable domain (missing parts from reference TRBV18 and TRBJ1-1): NAGVMQNPRHLVRRRGQEARLRCSPMKGHSHVYWYRQLPEEGLKFMVYLQKENIIDESGMPKERFSAEFPKEGPSILRIQQVVRGDSAAYFCASSPVRGAQTEAFFGQGTRLTVV.

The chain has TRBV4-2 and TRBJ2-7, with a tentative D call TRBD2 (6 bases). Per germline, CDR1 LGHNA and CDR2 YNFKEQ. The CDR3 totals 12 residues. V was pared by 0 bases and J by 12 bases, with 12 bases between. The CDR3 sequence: CASSQEWREVYF. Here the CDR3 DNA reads TGTGCCAGCAGCCAAGAATGGAGGGAAGTGTACTTC.

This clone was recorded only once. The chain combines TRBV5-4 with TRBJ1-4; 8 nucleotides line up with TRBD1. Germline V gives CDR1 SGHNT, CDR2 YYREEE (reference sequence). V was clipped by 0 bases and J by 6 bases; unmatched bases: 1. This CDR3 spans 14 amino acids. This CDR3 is CASSLAGGHEKLFF. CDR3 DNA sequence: TGTGCCAGCAGCTTGGCAGGGGGCCATGAAAAACTGTTTTTT.

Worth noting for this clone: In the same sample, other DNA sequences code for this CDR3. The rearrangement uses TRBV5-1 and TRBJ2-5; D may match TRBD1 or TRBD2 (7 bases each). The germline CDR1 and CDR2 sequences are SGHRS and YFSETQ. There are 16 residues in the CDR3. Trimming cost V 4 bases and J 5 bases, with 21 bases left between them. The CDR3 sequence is CASSGGGGKPRETQYF. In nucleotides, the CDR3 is TGCGCCAGCAGCGGGGGAGGGGGCAAGCCGCGGGAGACCCAGTACTTC.

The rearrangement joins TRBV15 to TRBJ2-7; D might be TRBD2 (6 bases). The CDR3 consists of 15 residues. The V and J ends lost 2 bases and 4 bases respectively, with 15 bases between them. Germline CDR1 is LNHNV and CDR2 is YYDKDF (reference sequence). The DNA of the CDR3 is TGTGCCACCAGCAGACCTGACACTAGCAAGTACGAGCAGTACTTC. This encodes CATSRPDTSKYEQYF.

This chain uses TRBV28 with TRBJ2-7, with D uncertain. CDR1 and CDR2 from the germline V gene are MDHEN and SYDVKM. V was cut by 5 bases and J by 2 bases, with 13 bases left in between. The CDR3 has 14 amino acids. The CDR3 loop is CASSPPLPTYEQYF. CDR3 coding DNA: TGTGCCAGCAGTCCCCCCCTTCCTACCTACGAGCAGTACTTC.

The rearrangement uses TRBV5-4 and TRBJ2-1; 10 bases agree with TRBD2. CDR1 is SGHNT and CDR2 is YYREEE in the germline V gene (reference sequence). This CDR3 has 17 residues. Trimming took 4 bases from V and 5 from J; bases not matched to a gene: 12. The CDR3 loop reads CASSLGASGSPNNEQFF. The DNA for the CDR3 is TGTGCCAGCAGCCTAGGGGCTAGCGGGAGTCCTAACAATGAGCAGTTCTTC.

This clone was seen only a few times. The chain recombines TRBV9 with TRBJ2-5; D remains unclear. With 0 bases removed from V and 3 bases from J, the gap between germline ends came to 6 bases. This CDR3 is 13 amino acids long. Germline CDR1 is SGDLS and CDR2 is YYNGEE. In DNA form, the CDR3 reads TGTGCCAGCAGCGTAGGGGCCAAAGAGACCCAGTACTTC. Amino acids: CASSVGAKETQYF.

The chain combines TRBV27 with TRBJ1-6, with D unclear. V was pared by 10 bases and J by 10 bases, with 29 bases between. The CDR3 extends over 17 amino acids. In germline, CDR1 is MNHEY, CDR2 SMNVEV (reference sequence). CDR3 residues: CANKVSPQGKGRSPLHF. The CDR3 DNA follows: TGTGCCAACAAAGTTTCGCCGCAAGGTAAAGGGAGATCACCCCTCCACTTT.

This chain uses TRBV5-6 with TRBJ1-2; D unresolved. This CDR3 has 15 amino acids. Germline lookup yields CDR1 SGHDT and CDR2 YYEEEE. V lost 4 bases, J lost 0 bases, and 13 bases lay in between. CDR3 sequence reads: CASSQDGVSNYGYTF. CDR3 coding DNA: TGTGCCAGCAGCCAGGACGGAGTCTCTAACTATGGCTACACCTTC.

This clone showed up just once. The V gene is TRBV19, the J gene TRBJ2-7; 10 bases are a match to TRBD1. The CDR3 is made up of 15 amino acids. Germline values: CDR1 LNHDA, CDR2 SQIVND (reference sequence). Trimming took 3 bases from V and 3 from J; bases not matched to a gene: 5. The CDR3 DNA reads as TGTGCCAGTAGTATTGCGGGACAGGGGCTCTACGAGCAGTACTTC. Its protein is CASSIAGQGLYEQYF.

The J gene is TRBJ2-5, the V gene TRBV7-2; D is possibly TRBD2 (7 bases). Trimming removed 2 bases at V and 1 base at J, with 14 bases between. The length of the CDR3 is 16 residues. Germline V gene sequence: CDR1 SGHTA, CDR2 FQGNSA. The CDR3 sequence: CASSLKGAGAQETQYF. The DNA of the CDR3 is TGTGCCAGCAGCTTAAAAGGGGCGGGGGCCCAAGAGACCCAGTACTTC.

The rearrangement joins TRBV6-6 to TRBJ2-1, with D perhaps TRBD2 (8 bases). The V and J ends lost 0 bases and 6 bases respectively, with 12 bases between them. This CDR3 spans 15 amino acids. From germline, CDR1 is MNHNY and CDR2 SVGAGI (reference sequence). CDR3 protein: CASSYSTGTSNEQFF. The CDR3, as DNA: TGTGCCAGCAGTTACTCGACAGGGACTAGCAATGAGCAGTTCTTC.

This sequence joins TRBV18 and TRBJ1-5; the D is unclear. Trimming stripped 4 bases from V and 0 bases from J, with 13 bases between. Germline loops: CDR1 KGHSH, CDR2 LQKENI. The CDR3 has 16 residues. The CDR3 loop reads CASSLESALSNQPQHF. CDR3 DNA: TGTGCCAGCTCACTCGAGTCAGCCCTTAGCAATCAGCCCCAGCATTTT.

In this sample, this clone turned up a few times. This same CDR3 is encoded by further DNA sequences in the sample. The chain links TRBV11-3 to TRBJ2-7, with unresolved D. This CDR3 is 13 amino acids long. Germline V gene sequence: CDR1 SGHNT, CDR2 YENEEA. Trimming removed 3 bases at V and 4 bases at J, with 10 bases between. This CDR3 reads CASSFTGSYEQYF. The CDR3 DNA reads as TGTGCCAGCAGCTTTACGGGTTCGTACGAGCAGTACTTC.

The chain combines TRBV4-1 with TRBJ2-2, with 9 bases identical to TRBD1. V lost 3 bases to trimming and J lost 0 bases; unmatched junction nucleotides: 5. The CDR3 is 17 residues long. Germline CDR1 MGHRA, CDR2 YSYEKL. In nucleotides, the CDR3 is TGCGCCAGCAGCCAGGTCACAGGGGGCGCGAACACCGGGGAGCTGTTTTTT. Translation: CASSQVTGGANTGELFF.

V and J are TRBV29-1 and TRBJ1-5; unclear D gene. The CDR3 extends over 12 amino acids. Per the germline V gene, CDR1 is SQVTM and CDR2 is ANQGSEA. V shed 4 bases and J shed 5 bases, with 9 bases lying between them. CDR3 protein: CSVVLEDQPQHF. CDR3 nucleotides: TGCAGCGTTGTTTTGGAGGATCAGCCCCAGCATTTT.